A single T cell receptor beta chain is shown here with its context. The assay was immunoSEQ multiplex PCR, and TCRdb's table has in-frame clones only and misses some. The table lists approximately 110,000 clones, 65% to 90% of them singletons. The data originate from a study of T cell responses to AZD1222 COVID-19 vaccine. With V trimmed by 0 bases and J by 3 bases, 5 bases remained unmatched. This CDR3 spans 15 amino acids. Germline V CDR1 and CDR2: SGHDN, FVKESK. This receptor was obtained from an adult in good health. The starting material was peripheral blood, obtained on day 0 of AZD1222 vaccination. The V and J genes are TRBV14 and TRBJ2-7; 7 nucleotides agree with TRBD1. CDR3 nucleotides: TGTGCCAGCAGCCAAGAGTCGTGGGACAGCTACGAGCAGTACTTC. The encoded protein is CASSQESWDSYEQYF.